Below, one T cell receptor beta chain is given with its context. The data were obtained in a study of blood T cell repertoires in COVID-19. Study summary: Acute and convalescent COVID-19 specimens originated in the United States, Italy and Spain. T cells, B-cell-depleted T cells, or PBMCs supplied cDNA or gDNA.

Profiling relied on immunoSEQ multiplex PCR, and the TCRdb table lists in-frame clones only, not all of them. The data hold about 180,000 clones, with 75% to 90% observed a single time. Seattle patient enrollment occurred during active infection, with longitudinal follow-up thereafter. The V and J ends lost 6 bases and 4 bases, in that order; junction bases with no gene match: 3. Looked up from germline, CDR1 is SQVTM and CDR2 is ANQGSEA. The CDR3 is 13 residues long. The specimen sequenced was peripheral blood. The rearrangement uses TRBV29-1 and TRBJ2-7, with 13 bases lining up with TRBD2. This TCR was sampled from an older woman with COVID-19, enrolled during active disease. CDR3 sequence (DNA): TGCAGCGTCCGGACTAGCGGGGGTTACGAGCAGTACTTC. It is translated as CSVRTSGGYEQYF.